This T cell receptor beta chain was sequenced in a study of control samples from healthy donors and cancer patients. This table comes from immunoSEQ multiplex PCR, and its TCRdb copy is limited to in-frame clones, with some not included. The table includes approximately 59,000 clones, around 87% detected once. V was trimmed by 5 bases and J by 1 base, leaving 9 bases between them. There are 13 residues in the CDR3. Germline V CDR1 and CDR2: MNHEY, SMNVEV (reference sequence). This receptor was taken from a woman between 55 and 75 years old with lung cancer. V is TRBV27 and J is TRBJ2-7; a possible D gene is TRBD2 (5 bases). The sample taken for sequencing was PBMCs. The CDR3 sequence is CASSREGSYEQYF. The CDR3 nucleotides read TGTGCCAGCAGTCGGGAAGGTTCCTACGAGCAGTACTTC.